This entry lists 3 T cell receptor beta chains sequenced from one sample in a study of T cell responses to AZD1222 COVID-19 vaccine. Clones were read by immunoSEQ multiplex PCR, and TCRdb kept only the in-frame ones, dropping some. The sample shows around 150,000 clones, roughly 94% of them seen only once. Sequenced here: peripheral blood, sampled on day 0 of MenACWY control vaccination. The origin of the receptors is an adult in good health.

This chain uses TRBV28 with TRBJ2-7, with D maybe TRBD2 (6 bases). CDR3 length: 13 residues. V lost 8 bases and J lost 3, with 14 bases in between. Per germline, CDR1 MDHEN and CDR2 SYDVKM. As DNA, the CDR3 is TGTGCCAGCCGCCTCCGGGGGAACTACGAGCAGTACTTC. Protein: CASRLRGNYEQYF.

The J gene is TRBJ2-7, the V gene TRBV12-3 or TRBV12-4; perhaps TRBD2 as D (5 bases). Between the trimmed V and J ends, which lost 3 bases and 7 bases, there was a span of 13 bases. CDR3 length equals 13 residues. CDR3 loop: CASSLLRTGEQYF. The CDR3 DNA sequence: TGTGCCAGCAGTTTGTTAAGGACTGGGGAGCAGTACTTC.

The rearrangement uses TRBV6-5 and TRBJ2-7; D is perhaps TRBD1 (5 bases). CDR1 and CDR2 from the germline V gene are MNHEY and SVGAGI. V was trimmed by 6 bases and J by 2 bases, leaving 14 bases between them. The CDR3 consists of 14 residues. Here the CDR3 reads CASSHRGRAYEQYF. DNA for the CDR3: TGTGCCAGCAGCCACAGAGGCAGGGCCTACGAGCAGTACTTC.